The 14 T cell receptor beta chains reported below all come from one sample, sequenced in a study of blood T cell repertoires in COVID-19 (dated by TCRdb to about 2020). The library relied on the immunoSEQ multiplex PCR assay. The table was pulled from immuneACCESS by TCRdb, which kept in-frame rearrangements only. Such tables lose some clones; where checked, under half of the loss comes from unresolved V genes, and the rest has no known cause. The sample table records 200,000 or so clones; about four fifths of these occur just once. The top ten clonotypes cover 10% to 15% of the sample. Sequenced sample: peripheral blood. The source of these receptors is a woman at least 80 years old with COVID-19, enrolled during active disease.

The CDR3 is CASSSLLGGASNIQYF. In DNA form, the CDR3 reads TGTGCCAGCAGCTCACTATTAGGGGGGGCGAGTAACATTCAGTACTTC. The chain couples TRBV7-2 to TRBJ2-4; D possibly corresponds to TRBD2 (7 bases). V was pared by 4 bases and J by 7 bases, with 20 bases between. The CDR3 has 16 residues. CDR1 and CDR2 (germline): SGHTA, FQGNSA.

This chain connects TRBV7-9 to TRBJ2-7; 7 nucleotides align to TRBD1. The CDR3 extends over 15 amino acids. Germline V gives CDR1 SEHNR, CDR2 FQNEAQ (reference sequence). With V trimmed by 0 bases and J by 1 base, 3 bases remained unmatched. CDR3 coding DNA: TGTGCCAGCAGCTTAGCGGGGGACAGATCCTACGAGCAGTACTTC. Translating it yields CASSLAGDRSYEQYF.

A few counts support this clone. V and J are TRBV6-6 and TRBJ1-6, with 9 positions matching TRBD1. V shed 5 bases, J shed 7 bases, and the junction held 15 bases outside the gene matches. This CDR3 region has 18 residues. From germline, CDR1 is MNHNY and CDR2 SVGAGI (reference sequence). The CDR3 spells CASSRKSPGTGYNSPLHF. CDR3 DNA: TGTGCCAGCAGTCGAAAAAGTCCCGGGACAGGGTACAATTCACCCCTCCACTTT.

The genes are TRBV5-1 and TRBJ1-1, with a possible D match to TRBD1 (6 bases). The CDR3 has 16 residues. The germline V gene has CDR1 SGHRS and CDR2 YFSETQ. The V end lost 0 bases, the J end lost 3 bases, and 15 bases lay between the germline ends. DNA of the CDR3: TGCGCCAGCAGCTTGGATACCAGGGAGGGGGACACTGAAGCTTTCTTT. Translating it yields CASSLDTREGDTEAFF. Full variable domain (missing parts from reference TRBV5-1 and TRBJ1-1): KAGVTQTPRYLIKTRGQQVTLSCSPISGHRSVSWYQQTPGQGLQFLFEYFSETQRNKGNFPGRFSGRQFSNSRSEMNVSTLELGDSALYLCASSLDTREGDTEAFFGQGTRLTVV.

In nucleotides, the CDR3 is TGTGCCAGCAGCCCTAGAGAGGGGGTTAATGAAAAACTGTTTTTT. Protein product: CASSPREGVNEKLFF. The chain uses TRBV7-8 and TRBJ1-4, with D perhaps matching TRBD1 (6 bases). The CDR3 is made up of 15 amino acids. The V end lost 5 bases, the J end lost 4 bases, and 14 bases lay between the germline ends. Germline CDR1 reads SGHVS; CDR2 reads FQNEAQ.

V usage is TRBV19 and J usage is TRBJ2-1, with TRBD1 matching over 9 bases. V shed 4 bases, J shed 10 bases, and the junction held 5 bases outside the gene matches. This CDR3 region has 13 residues. CDR1 and CDR2 (germline): LNHDA, SQIVND (reference sequence). CDR3 sequence reads: CASSTGTGSEQFF. As DNA, the CDR3 is TGTGCCAGTAGTACGGGGACAGGGAGCGAGCAGTTCTTC.

The chain recombines TRBV11-1 with TRBJ2-3; D is unresolved. Germline assignment: CDR1 SGHAT and CDR2 FQDESV (reference sequence). Deletions cut 5 bases from V and 0 bases from J, with 9 bases between. The CDR3 is 14 residues long. The CDR3 sequence: CASSPLLSTDTQYF. The CDR3 region has the DNA TGTGCCAGCAGCCCACTCCTCAGCACAGATACGCAGTATTTT.

The chain combines TRBV6-5 with TRBJ2-5; tentatively, D is TRBD2 (5 bases). The V end lost 8 bases, the J end lost 6 bases, and 19 bases lay between the germline ends. This CDR3 spans 14 amino acids. From germline, CDR1 is MNHEY and CDR2 SVGAGI. The CDR3 bases are TGTGCCAGCCTAACCAAAAGCGGTCAGAAGACCCAGTACTTC. Translated: CASLTKSGQKTQYF.

Only one count was recorded for this clone. The gene calls are TRBV7-8 and TRBJ1-1; 7 bases are shared with TRBD1. With 6 bases clipped from V and 0 bases from J, the junction kept 10 bases outside the gene matches. The length of the CDR3 is 16 residues. In germline, CDR1 is SGHVS, CDR2 FQNEAQ. The CDR3 DNA is TGTGCCAGCAGTCCACAACAGGGGTGGCTGAACACTGAAGCTTTCTTT. Translating gives CASSPQQGWLNTEAFF. The full variable domain, completed using reference TRBV7-8 and TRBJ1-1, is GAGVSQSPRYKVAKRGQDVALRCDPISGHVSLFWYQQALGQGPEFLTYFQNEAQLDKSGLPSDRFFAERPEGSVSTLKIQRTQQEDSAVYLCASSPQQGWLNTEAFFGQGTRLTVV.

This chain connects TRBV27 to TRBJ2-7, with 8 positions matching TRBD2. This CDR3 has 15 amino acids. Unmatched junction bases numbered 14, after V lost 6 bases and J lost 7 bases. In germline, CDR1 is MNHEY, CDR2 SMNVEV (reference sequence). The CDR3 bases are TGTGCCAGCAGCCCTGATTCCGGACTAGCTCGGGAGCAGTACTTC. Translated: CASSPDSGLAREQYF.

This sequence joins TRBV28 and TRBJ1-2; 9 bases are shared with TRBD1. The CDR3 consists of 14 residues. V lost 2 bases to trimming and J lost 4 bases; unmatched junction nucleotides: 2. Germline loops: CDR1 MDHEN, CDR2 SYDVKM. CDR3 nucleotide sequence: TGTGCCAGCAGTTTAGGACAGGGGTCCTATGGCTACACCTTC. Protein product: CASSLGQGSYGYTF.

This sequence joins TRBV13 and TRBJ2-1; D not resolved. There are 12 residues in the CDR3. Trimming cost V 4 bases and J 4 bases, with 5 bases left between them. Germline loops: CDR1 PRHDT, CDR2 FYEKMQ (reference sequence). The CDR3 coding sequence is TGTGCCAGCAGCTCCACTTACAATGAGCAGTTCTTC. Its translation is CASSSTYNEQFF.

This clone occurred once. The V and J genes are TRBV5-8 and TRBJ1-2; maybe TRBD1 (6 bases). The CDR3 loop spans 13 amino acids. V lost 4 bases and J lost 8, with 15 bases in between. The germline CDR1 and CDR2 sequences are SGHTS and YDEGEE. The CDR3 DNA is TGTGCCAGCAGCCCCCCCGAGGGGGAAGGCTACACCTTC. Encoded protein: CASSPPEGEGYTF.

The rearrangement joins TRBV10-3 to TRBJ1-2; unclear D gene. V lost 10 bases and J lost 8, with 23 bases in between. Germline loops: CDR1 ENHRY, CDR2 SYGVKD. This CDR3 region has 14 residues. The CDR3 protein is CATLESFMREGYTF. The CDR3 region has the DNA TGTGCCACCCTGGAAAGCTTTATGAGGGAGGGCTACACCTTC.